The source of this T cell receptor beta chain is a study of CD8+ T cells in alopecia areata. Study results and caveats: Scalp clonality dropped significantly under tofacitinib, as did expanded CD8+ top-100 clones. Many expanded lesional clones persisted in scalp and blood during tofacitinib treatment.

The CDR3 totals 14 residues. V was shortened by 10 bases and J by 0 bases, with 16 bases between the two germline ends. The germline CDR1 and CDR2 sequences are MNHNS and SASEGT. The treatment here: oral pan-JAK inhibitor, 5-10 mg twice daily. TCR sequencing used cDNA made by reverse transcription of extracted RNA. TCRdb's table, derived via immunoSEQ multiplex PCR, lists solely in-frame clones and lacks some. The sample lists about 210,000 clones, more than 45% seen once, with approximately 1.4% in the top ten. A remark on this clone: What it recognizes is unknown.

Specimen: CD4+ T cells sorted from blood, collected at week 4, from a patient treated with tofacitinib. The TCR comes from a human donor with alopecia areata. V gene TRBV6-1 combines with J gene TRBJ2-7, with D perhaps matching TRBD2 (6 bases). CDR3 coding DNA: TGTGCCACGACCGGGACTCAGAGCTCCTACGAGCAGTACTTC. Protein sequence: CATTGTQSSYEQYF.